This passage covers 25 T cell receptor beta chains from one sample sequenced in a study of blood T cell repertoires in COVID-19. The repertoire was sequenced with immunoSEQ multiplex PCR; TCRdb's copy has only in-frame clones and lacks some. This sample yields under 500,000 clones, of which approximately 90% are seen a single time; under 2% belongs to the top ten. The specimen sequenced was PBMCs or T cells enriched from blood (not recorded which). Source of these receptors: a woman aged 18 to 35 with acute COVID-19.

The gene calls are TRBV7-2 and TRBJ1-2, with 7 bases fitting TRBD1. Trimming cost V 5 bases and J 6 bases; bases outside gene matches: 9. This CDR3 has 14 residues. CDR1 SGHTA and CDR2 FQGNSA come from the germline V gene. Here the CDR3 DNA reads TGTGCCAGCAGCGTCGGGACAGAAACGAATGGCTACACCTTC. As protein: CASSVGTETNGYTF.

The chain is built from TRBV4-2 and TRBJ2-5; tentative D call: TRBD1 (6 bases). Between the trimmed V and J ends, which lost 0 bases and 3 bases, there was a span of 11 bases. The CDR3 has 15 amino acids. CDR1 and CDR2 (germline): LGHNA, YNFKEQ. CDR3 DNA: TGTGCCAGCAGCCAAGATCTGGCAGGGGAAGAGACCCAGTACTTC. Translation: CASSQDLAGEETQYF.

The rearrangement uses TRBV5-6 and TRBJ1-4; TRBD1 is a possible D gene (6 bases). CDR1 is SGHDT, CDR2 YYEEEE, per germline. V was trimmed by 4 bases and J by 8 bases, leaving 15 bases between them. This CDR3 contains 14 residues. Here the CDR3 reads CASSRTVRGEKLFF. CDR3 nucleotides: TGTGCCAGCAGCAGGACAGTAAGAGGCGAAAAACTGTTTTTT.

A word on this clone: The identical CDR3 is also encoded by other nucleotide sequences in the sample. CDR3 coding DNA: TGTGCCAGCAGCTTACAGAGTAATACTGAAGCTTTCTTT. Translating gives CASSLQSNTEAFF. The chain employs TRBV5-6 and TRBJ1-1; no clear D. The CDR3 spans 13 residues. The V gene's germline CDR1 is SGHDT and CDR2 YYEEEE. V lost 2 bases to trimming and J lost 5 bases, with 10 bases between them.

This chain connects TRBV5-1 to TRBJ1-2, with 7 bases that match TRBD1. This CDR3 has 13 residues. J gave up 8 bases and V 2 bases, and 6 bases lay outside the gene matches. Germline V CDR1 and CDR2: SGHRS, YFSETQ. Here the CDR3 DNA reads TGCGCCAGCAGCTTTCAACAGGGGAAAGGCTACACCTTC. Translation: CASSFQQGKGYTF.

The chain couples TRBV7-9 to TRBJ1-2; TRBD1 aligns across 7 bases. CDR3 length equals 13 residues. Germline-derived CDR1 and CDR2 are SEHNR and FQNEAQ (reference sequence). V shed 5 bases and J 5 bases; nucleotides not matched to a gene: 5. DNA for the CDR3: TGTGCCAGCAGCCGGGACAGCTTATATGGCTACACCTTC. Translating gives CASSRDSLYGYTF.

The J gene is TRBJ2-7, the V gene TRBV18; D ambiguous. The V end lost 0 bases, the J end lost 6 bases, and 9 bases lay between the germline ends. CDR3 length: 13 residues. Per the germline V gene, CDR1 is KGHSH and CDR2 is LQKENI. This CDR3 is CASSPPSLPEQYF. CDR3 bases: TGTGCCAGCTCACCACCGTCTCTTCCCGAGCAGTACTTC. Filled out from reference TRBV18 and TRBJ2-7, the complete variable domain reads NAGVMQNPRHLVRRRGQEARLRCSPMKGHSHVYWYRQLPEEGLKFMVYLQKENIIDESGMPKERFSAEFPKEGPSILRIQQVVRGDSAAYFCASSPPSLPEQYFGPGTRLTVT.

J is TRBJ1-2 and V is TRBV28, with D possibly matching TRBD1 (6 bases). The CDR3 has 12 amino acids. The V end was cut by 5 bases, the J end by 10 bases, with 14 bases between. Germline-derived CDR1 and CDR2 are MDHEN and SYDVKM. CDR3 sequence reads: CASSDNTGLYTF. CDR3 coding DNA: TGTGCCAGCAGTGACAACACAGGGCTCTACACCTTC.

The chain is built from TRBV27 and TRBJ2-7, with 10 positions matching TRBD2. CDR3 length equals 16 residues. CDR1 is MNHEY and CDR2 is SMNVEV in the germline V gene (reference sequence). V was clipped by 5 bases and J by 0 bases; unmatched bases: 7. The CDR3 DNA follows: TGTGCCAGCAGTAGAGGGGCTAGCGGGGGCTCCTACGAGCAGTACTTC. Translating it yields CASSRGASGGSYEQYF.

The rearrangement links TRBV4-1 to TRBJ2-2; no firm D call. V was pared by 0 bases and J by 5 bases, with 7 bases between. Germline V gene data show CDR1 as MGHRA and CDR2 as YSYEKL. This CDR3 spans 14 amino acids. DNA of the CDR3: TGCGCCAGCAGCCAAGAACGGGTAACCGGGGAGCTGTTTTTT. Translation: CASSQERVTGELFF.

This clone appeared a single time. The chain uses TRBV5-6 and TRBJ2-1, with D tentatively TRBD2 (6 bases). CDR3 length: 14 amino acids. V was shortened by 1 base and J by 6 bases, with 11 bases between the two germline ends. Germline CDR1 reads SGHDT; CDR2 reads YYEEEE. The chain's CDR3 is CASSLPGVGNEQFF. CDR3 in DNA: TGTGCCAGCAGCTTGCCGGGGGTAGGCAATGAGCAGTTCTTC.

The rearrangement uses TRBV7-2 and TRBJ2-3; tentatively, D is TRBD2 (5 bases). The CDR3 has 13 amino acids. Germline V CDR1 and CDR2: SGHTA, FQGNSA. Deletions cut 7 bases from V and 6 bases from J, with 14 bases between. The CDR3 nucleotides are TGTGCCAGCACCACTAAGACTAATGATACGCAGTATTTT. This sequence encodes CASTTKTNDTQYF.

In nucleotides, the CDR3 is TGTGCCAGCAGCGGATCGGGACAGAAGGGCAATGAGCAGTTCTTC. This translates into CASSGSGQKGNEQFF. The V call is TRBV7-9, the J call TRBJ2-1, with 7 bases lining up with TRBD1. The trim removed 5 bases at V and 6 bases at J, leaving 10 bases unmatched. Germline CDR1 and CDR2: SEHNR and FQNEAQ (reference sequence). The CDR3 runs to 15 residues.

This clone was recorded once. The rearrangement links TRBV11-2 to TRBJ2-1; D not resolved. Germline V lookup: CDR1 SGHAT, CDR2 FQNNGV. V was shortened by 7 bases and J by 7 bases, with 8 bases between the two germline ends. The CDR3 totals 11 residues. CDR3 in DNA: TGTGCCAGCAATCGGCGGAATGAGCAGTTCTTC. Protein product: CASNRRNEQFF.

The CDR3 spells CASSLRDTEAFF. As DNA, the CDR3 is TGTGCCAGCAGCTTACGGGACACTGAAGCTTTCTTT. The chain couples TRBV3-1 (or the pseudogene TRBV3-2) to TRBJ1-1; D call uncertain. Germline assignment: CDR1 LGHDT and CDR2 YNNKEL (reference sequence). The CDR3 covers 12 residues. V shed 5 bases and J shed 3 bases, with 7 bases lying between them.

The chain recombines TRBV15 with TRBJ1-3; 8 bases are shared with TRBD1. CDR1 LNHNV and CDR2 YYDKDF come from the germline V gene (reference sequence). The CDR3 consists of 14 residues. After removal of 3 bases from V and 3 bases from J, the junction contained 1 base not matched to a gene. The CDR3: CATSSGQGGNTIYF. The CDR3 DNA follows: TGTGCCACCAGCAGCGGACAGGGTGGAAACACCATATATTTT. The whole variable domain, filled in from reference TRBV15 and TRBJ1-3, reads DAMVIQNPRYQVTQFGKPVTLSCSQTLNHNVMYWYQQKSSQAPKLLFHYYDKDFNNEADTPDNFQSRRPNTSFCFLDIRSPGLGDTAMYLCATSSGQGGNTIYFGEGSWLTVV.

The CDR3: CASGPWRDRGSDTQYF. CDR3 nucleotides: TGTGCCAGCGGCCCATGGAGGGACAGGGGTTCAGATACGCAGTATTTT. V and J are TRBV27 and TRBJ2-3; TRBD1 matches 10 bases. V shed 8 bases, J shed 4 bases, and the junction held 12 bases outside the gene matches. This CDR3 contains 16 residues. The germline gives CDR1 MNHEY, CDR2 SMNVEV (reference sequence).

This clone was recorded once. The chain links TRBV27 to TRBJ2-2, with D perhaps TRBD2 (5 bases). Germline loops: CDR1 MNHEY, CDR2 SMNVEV (reference sequence). This CDR3 region has 15 residues. V was pared by 6 bases and J by 0 bases, with 11 bases between. The DNA for the CDR3 is TGTGCCAGCAGCCACGGAGGCACGAACACCGGGGAGCTGTTTTTT. As protein: CASSHGGTNTGELFF.

The rearrangement joins TRBV19 to TRBJ2-1; a weak D match, TRBD1 (6 bases). V lost 8 bases to trimming and J lost 0 bases, with 11 bases between them. This CDR3 region has 14 residues. Germline CDR1 LNHDA, CDR2 SQIVND (reference sequence). The CDR3 spells CASLGAPSYNEQFF. In DNA form, the CDR3 reads TGTGCCAGTCTGGGGGCCCCCTCCTACAATGAGCAGTTCTTC.

This clone was seen a few times. This sequence joins TRBV24-1 and TRBJ1-2; D is perhaps TRBD1 (5 bases). The V gene lost 6 bases and the J gene lost 8 bases, with 15 bases spanning the gap. The germline CDR1 and CDR2 sequences are KGHDR and SFDVKD. CDR3 size: 13 residues. This CDR3 is CATSPGQNRGYTF. CDR3 DNA: TGTGCCACCAGTCCCGGACAAAATCGCGGCTACACCTTC.

CDR3 loop: CASRHGTENTEAFF. The CDR3 region has the DNA TGCGCCAGCAGACACGGGACAGAGAACACTGAAGCTTTCTTT. The rearrangement links TRBV5-1 to TRBJ1-1, with 7 bases fitting TRBD1. The CDR3 loop spans 14 amino acids. Germline trimming cut 5 bases from V and 1 base from J; bases unmatched to any gene: 5. The germline V gene has CDR1 SGHRS and CDR2 YFSETQ.

The chain has TRBV18 and TRBJ1-3, with D perhaps matching TRBD1 (6 bases). CDR1 is KGHSH and CDR2 is LQKENI in the germline V gene. The CDR3 contains 15 residues. Trimming stripped 3 bases from V and 1 base from J, with 10 bases between. The CDR3 protein is CASSPRDKSGNTIYF. DNA of the CDR3: TGTGCCAGCTCACCCCGGGACAAATCTGGAAACACCATATATTTT.

The chain combines TRBV9 with TRBJ1-5; 10 bases map to TRBD1. The V gene's germline CDR1 is SGDLS and CDR2 YYNGEE. With 0 bases clipped from V and 5 bases from J, the junction kept 2 bases outside the gene matches. The CDR3 consists of 15 residues. DNA for the CDR3: TGTGCCAGCAGCGTAGGGGACAGGGGCGATCAGCCCCAGCATTTT. This codes for CASSVGDRGDQPQHF.

The chain joins TRBV6-4 to TRBJ2-1, with 15 bases lining up with TRBD2. V dropped 5 bases and J dropped 8; count of bases not matched to a gene: 16. The CDR3 has 19 amino acids. Germline loops: CDR1 MRHNA, CDR2 SNTAGT. As DNA, the CDR3 is TGTGCCAGCAGTCGCAGACACAGGACTAGCGGGGGGGATCTTGATGAGCAGTTCTTC. Protein: CASSRRHRTSGGDLDEQFF.

This chain joins TRBV7-2 and TRBJ1-1; tentative D call: TRBD1 (6 bases). The CDR3 is made up of 14 amino acids. Per germline, CDR1 SGHTA and CDR2 FQGNSA. Between the trimmed V and J ends, which lost 6 bases and 0 bases, there was a span of 11 bases. Here the CDR3 reads CASRPGHLNTEAFF. The CDR3 DNA is TGTGCCAGCAGACCGGGACACCTGAACACTGAAGCTTTCTTT.